This TCR beta chain was identified in a study of neoadjuvant anti-PD-1 for oral cavity cancer. Notes on the study in general: Non-responders to neoadjuvant nivolumab had significantly more clonal PBMC T cells than responders. Each response group had just three patients in TCR analyses.

CDR1 and CDR2 from the germline V gene are MNHNS and SASEGT. The CDR3 has 12 amino acids. Cohort: HPV-negative, locally advanced oral cavity squamous cell carcinoma patients. No culture or expansion preceded analysis of these blood cells. Comment on this clone: Its matching antigen is unknown. The junction shows a germline mismatch at one end, possibly a read error.

TCRdb's table, derived via immunoSEQ multiplex PCR, lists solely in-frame clones and lacks some. The repertoire consists of 16,000 or so clones, with approximately 61% occurring once and the leading ten covering roughly 2.8%. The receptor comes from a person between 40 and 80 years old with oral cavity squamous cell carcinoma. The sequencing here drew on PBMCs, taken before nivolumab (anti-PD-1) treatment. The chain has TRBV6-1 and TRBJ1-1; 7 bases map to TRBD1. The DNA for the CDR3 is TGCAGAACAGGGGTAGTAAACACTGAAGCTTTCTTT. Protein sequence: CRTGVVNTEAFF.